This record concerns one T cell receptor beta chain sequence. It was genomic DNA that served as the template for profiling TCR beta VDJ and CDR3. TCRdb fed the reads into MiXCR, producing one record per CDR3 protein. The sample has approximately 470,000 distinct CDR3 sequences, roughly 34% seen once. The record originates from a study of CD8+CD57+ T cells in acquired aplastic anemia. As for the study in general: Mean yield of DNA from sorted CD4+ and CD8+ cells was approximately 3 ug.

Patients who underwent sequencing had shown CD8+CD57+ cell expansion by flow cytometry. The patients all had a severe acquired aplastic anemia diagnosis. Germline CDR1 is DFQATT and CDR2 is SNEGSKA (reference sequence). V was pared by 0 bases and J by 6 bases, with 9 bases of the junction left unmatched. The length of the CDR3 is 16 residues. This sequence joins TRBV20-1 and TRBJ2-1, with TRBD2 matching 9 bases. Sequenced input: sorted CD4+, CD8+, or CD8+CD57+ T cells (not recorded which) from PBMCs. The sequence was obtained from a human donor with aplastic anemia. The CDR3 DNA reads as TGCAGTGCTAGAGATAGGGTGCTAGCGGGGTTCAATGAGCAGTTCTTC. Translation: CSARDRVLAGFNEQFF.